This T cell receptor beta chain was obtained from a study of cytomegalovirus exposure and HLA in healthy donors. Study information: Unique TCR beta sequences numbering approximately 120 million came from 150 million to 200 million T cells in an earlier analysis.

Primers included in the PCR were 60 Vbeta and 13 Jbeta primers. Per the original data handling: In a later analysis, roughly 11 million of approximately 81 million unique beta chains occurred in at least two donors. Sequencing used immunoSEQ multiplex PCR; TCRdb keeps in-frame clones, though not all of them. The V and J calls and clone size were taken over from that table, and D and trimming were inferred from the DNA. The profile shows around 150,000 clones, 60% to 80% of them singletons. The sample holds a few counts of this clone. Antigen specificity is unknown. Donors likely had unrecorded immune exposures despite being nominally healthy when sampled. Findings of the study overall: In a later analysis, compared with equally common non-associated chains, HLA-associated beta chains were more expanded.

The clonotype comes from a man under 40 in good health and CMV-seropositive. Sequenced input: PBMCs.

CDR3 amino acids: CASSFDKRNQPQHF. CDR3 nucleotide sequence: TGTGCCAGCAGTTTCGACAAACGCAATCAGCCCCAGCATTTT. The chain links TRBV6-6 to TRBJ1-5; unclear D gene. The CDR3 totals 14 residues. The germline CDR1 and CDR2 sequences are MNHNY and SVGAGI (reference sequence). V lost 4 bases to trimming and J lost 2 bases, with 9 bases between them.